This TCR beta chain was sequenced in a study of T cell clonality in common variable immunodeficiency. The study, taken as a whole, reports: Common variable immunodeficiency TCR beta sequences reportedly had fewer deletions and N-nucleotide insertions.

This CDR3 is 16 amino acids long. The V gene's germline CDR1 is DFQATT and CDR2 SNEGSKA (reference sequence). V shed 5 bases, J shed 3 bases, and the junction held 10 bases outside the gene matches. Some clones are missing from TCRdb's copy, which holds only in-frame ones; the method was immunoSEQ multiplex PCR. In total the sample includes about 40,000 clones, none of them seen once. This clone was detected many times. The target antigen is unknown. The observed sequence ends 3 residues before the CDR3 terminus, with the missing tail filled in from the germline J gene. This sequence joins TRBV20-1 and TRBJ2-7, with TRBD2 identical over 13 bases. The sequence was collected from a person aged 18-69 years in good health. The sequenced sample was peripheral blood mononuclear cells. Incomplete CDR3 DNA: TGCAGTGCTTTTTCACCGGGACTAGCGGGGAACTACGAG. As protein: CSAFSPGLAGNYE. In full, the CDR3 reads CSAFSPGLAGNYEQYF.